This T cell receptor beta chain derives from a study of beta chain features in type 1 diabetes. The table lists this clone with a few counts. The antigen is undetermined. The germline CDR1 and CDR2 sequences are LNHDA and SQIVND (reference sequence). This CDR3 spans 13 amino acids. The V end lost 5 bases, the J end lost 4 bases, and 11 bases lay between the germline ends. All of the isolated RNA was reverse transcribed, so expressed TCRB transcripts were sequenced. Assay: immunoSEQ multiplex PCR; the TCRdb copy retains only in-frame clones and omits some. The sample contains under 850,000 clones, around an eighth of which appear only once. Notes on the study in general: When Type 1 diabetes patients were examined, their TCRB CDR3s proved moderately but significantly shorter in all four CD4+ subsets.

The gene calls are TRBV19 and TRBJ1-2, with D possibly TRBD1 on 5 matching bases. The TCR originated in a man in his late teens or twenties with type 1 diabetes. What was sequenced was naive CD4+ T cells from blood. This CDR3 is CASSSQGTYGYTF. Here the CDR3 DNA reads TGTGCCAGTAGTTCTCAGGGTACCTATGGCTACACCTTC.